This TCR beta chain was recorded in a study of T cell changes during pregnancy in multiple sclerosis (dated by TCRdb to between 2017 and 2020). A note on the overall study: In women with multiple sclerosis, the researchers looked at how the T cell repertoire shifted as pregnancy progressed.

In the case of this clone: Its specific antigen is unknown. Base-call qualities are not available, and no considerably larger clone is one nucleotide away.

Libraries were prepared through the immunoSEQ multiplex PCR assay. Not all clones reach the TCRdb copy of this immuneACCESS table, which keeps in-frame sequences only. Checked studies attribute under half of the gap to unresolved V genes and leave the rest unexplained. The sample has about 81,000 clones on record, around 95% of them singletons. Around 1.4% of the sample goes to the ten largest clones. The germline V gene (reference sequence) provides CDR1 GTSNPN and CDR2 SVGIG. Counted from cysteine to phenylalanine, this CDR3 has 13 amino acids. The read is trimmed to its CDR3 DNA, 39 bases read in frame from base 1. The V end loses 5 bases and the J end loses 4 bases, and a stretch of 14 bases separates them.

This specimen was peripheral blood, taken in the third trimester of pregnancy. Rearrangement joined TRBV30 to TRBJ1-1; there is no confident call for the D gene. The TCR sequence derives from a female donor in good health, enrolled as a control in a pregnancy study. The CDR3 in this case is CAWGEGLRTEAFF. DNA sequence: TGTGCCTGGGGGGAAGGACTTCGCACTGAAGCTTTCTTT.